A selection of T cell receptor beta chains follows, all from one sample in a study of blood T cell repertoires in COVID-19. Using immunoSEQ multiplex PCR, the repertoire was profiled, and TCRdb retains in-frame clones only, with some absent. The profile shows fewer than 300,000 clones, approximately 87% of them singletons. What was sequenced was peripheral blood. All receptors come from a human donor in a cohort sampled during active COVID-19. CDR3s include the opening cysteine and the closing phenylalanine or tryptophan. The D gene is left open where the match is weak. Some rows have no size entry. The others give once, few or many, or a class for an expanded clone.

CDR3 protein	CDR3 DNA	clone size	CDR3 length	V gene	J gene	D gene
CASSQDLNRHSGNTIYF	TGTGCCAGCAGCCAAGATCTTAACAGACACTCTGGAAACACCATATATTTT	-	17	TRBV14	TRBJ1-3	-
CASRRNPGQGVGELFF	TGCGCCAGCAGACGAAACCCGGGACAGGGGGTCGGGGAGCTGTTTTTT	-	16	TRBV5-1	TRBJ2-2	TRBD1
CASSFWGLSNQPQHF	TGTGCCAGCAGCTTTTGGGGCCTTAGCAATCAGCCCCAGCATTTT	-	15	TRBV7-2	TRBJ1-5	-
CASSRTGLAGGWETQYF	TGTGCCAGCAGCCGCACGGGACTAGCGGGAGGATGGGAGACCCAGTACTTC	-	17	TRBV3-1/TRBV3-2	TRBJ2-5	TRBD2
CATMQGYQETQYF	TGTGCCACCATGCAGGGGTACCAAGAGACCCAGTACTTC	-	13	TRBV15	TRBJ2-5	-
CASSPDSFEQYF	TGTGCCAGCAGCCCAGACAGCTTCGAGCAGTACTTC	-	12	TRBV11-2	TRBJ2-7	-
CASRPGQGNNSPLHF	TGTGCCAGCAGACCTGGACAGGGGAATAATTCACCCCTCCACTTT	few	15	TRBV6-4	TRBJ1-6	TRBD1
CASSPGQGEFF	TGTGCCAGCAGCCCAGGACAGGGTGAGTTCTTC	-	11	TRBV7-6	TRBJ2-1	TRBD1
CASSPPSDRGSTEAFF	TGTGCCAGCAGCCCCCCTTCAGATAGGGGGAGCACTGAAGCTTTCTTT	-	16	TRBV7-2	TRBJ1-1	-
CASSLGGFSNQPQHF	TGTGCCAGCAGCCTTGGGGGCTTTAGCAATCAGCCCCAGCATTTT	few	15	TRBV5-6	TRBJ1-5	-
CASSERGLLGTEAFF	TGTGCCAGCAGTGAGCGGGGGCTCCTGGGCACTGAAGCTTTCTTT	-	15	TRBV6-1	TRBJ1-1	-
CASSDRGENQPQHF	TGTGCCAGCAGCGACAGGGGTGAAAATCAGCCCCAGCATTTT	-	14	TRBV6-5	TRBJ1-5	TRBD1
CASSFDESEAGRQYF	TGTGCCAGCAGCTTCGATGAGAGTGAGGCGGGTAGGCAGTACTTC	few	15	TRBV5-6	TRBJ2-7	-
CASKRDRANYGYTF	TGCGCCAGCAAACGGGACAGAGCTAACTATGGCTACACCTTC	once	14	TRBV10-2	TRBJ1-2	TRBD1
CASSAIRLATNNEQFF	TGTGCCAGCAGCGCCATCCGACTAGCGACCAACAATGAGCAGTTCTTC	few	16	TRBV9	TRBJ2-1	TRBD2
CASSLGTSGKLFF	TGCGCCAGCAGCTTGGGGACAAGCGGGAAACTGTTTTTT	once	13	TRBV5-1	TRBJ1-4	-
CASSESGTGLYEQYF	TGCGCCAGCAGTGAGTCCGGGACAGGGCTGTACGAGCAGTACTTC	few	15	TRBV10-2	TRBJ2-7	TRBD1
CASSPVPGGPYNEQFF	TGCGCCAGCAGCCCAGTCCCCGGGGGGCCCTACAATGAGCAGTTCTTC	once	16	TRBV4-1	TRBJ2-1	-
CASSPGQGGRAKNIQYF	TGTGCCAGCAGCCCGGGACAGGGCGGTAGAGCCAAAAACATTCAGTACTTC	-	17	TRBV5-4	TRBJ2-4	TRBD1
CASSYGGGSDIGELFF	TGTGCCAGCAGTTACGGGGGCGGGAGTGATATCGGGGAGCTGTTTTTT	-	16	TRBV6-6	TRBJ2-2	-
CASSYDRGSDTQYF	TGTGCCAGCAGTTATGACAGGGGGAGCGATACGCAGTATTTT	-	14	TRBV6-1	TRBJ2-3	TRBD1
CASSPLGTGAVGETQYF	TGTGCCAGCTCACCTCTTGGGACAGGGGCGGTAGGAGAGACCCAGTACTTC	-	17	TRBV18	TRBJ2-5	TRBD1
CASLITGTGDHEQYF	TGTGCCAGTTTGATTACCGGGACAGGGGACCACGAGCAGTACTTC	-	15	TRBV28	TRBJ2-7	TRBD1